This TCR beta chain was observed in a study of sequential checkpoint blockade in melanoma. The overall study: Patients were randomized 1:1 to nivolumab-then-ipilimumab or ipilimumab-then-nivolumab first-line.

The V gene's germline CDR1 is SGHNT and CDR2 YYREEE (reference sequence). The CDR3 runs 15 residues. V trimming: 1 base; J trimming: 6 bases; junction bases outside the gene matches: 10. Treatment defined: randomized to nivolumab then ipilimumab (arm A) or the reverse (arm B). DNA-damaging chemotherapy had not been given to any patient beforehand. Live CD3+CD8+ CD19− CD56− cells were sorted from PBMCs. Using immunoSEQ multiplex PCR, the repertoire was profiled, and TCRdb retains in-frame clones only, with some absent. Here the sample spans 35,000 to 45,000 clones, about 83% being singletons. This clonotype was obtained from a human donor with melanoma. The V gene is TRBV5-4, the J gene TRBJ2-7, with 7 bases matching TRBD2. The sample here was CD8+ T cells sorted from blood (inferred from file names), taken from a patient given nivolumab and ipilimumab in sequence. The CDR3 nucleotides read TGTGCCAGCAGCTTGTTGGGGGACTACGACGCCGAGCAGTACTTC. This translates into CASSLLGDYDAEQYF.